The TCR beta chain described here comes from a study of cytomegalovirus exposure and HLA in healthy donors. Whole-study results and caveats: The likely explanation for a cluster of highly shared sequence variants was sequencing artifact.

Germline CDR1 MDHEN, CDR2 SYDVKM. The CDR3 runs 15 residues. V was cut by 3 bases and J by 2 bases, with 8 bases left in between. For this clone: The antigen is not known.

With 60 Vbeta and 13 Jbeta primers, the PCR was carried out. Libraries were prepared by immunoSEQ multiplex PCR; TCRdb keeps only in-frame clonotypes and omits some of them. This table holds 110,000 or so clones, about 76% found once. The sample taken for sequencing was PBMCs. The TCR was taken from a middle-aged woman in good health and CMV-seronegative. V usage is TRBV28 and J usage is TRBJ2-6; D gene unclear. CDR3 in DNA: TGTGCCAGCAGTTTTCTCACTCCTGGGGCCAACGTCCTGACTTTC. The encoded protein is CASSFLTPGANVLTF.